The 15 T cell receptor beta chains reported below all come from one sample, sequenced in a study of T cells after yellow fever vaccination. TCRdb re-called the 5' RACE reads through MiXCR, storing one row per CDR3 protein. The sample includes 620,000 or so distinct CDR3 sequences, around 12% of them seen just once. Source: PBMCs, taken on the day of the yellow fever booster vaccination. These receptors came from a man between 25 and 39 years old who received the YFV17D yellow fever vaccine.

This clonotype has a handful of counts. J is TRBJ2-7 and V is TRBV5-1; D is perhaps TRBD1 (6 bases). Between the trimmed V and J ends, which lost 5 bases and 4 bases, there was a span of 16 bases. Per the germline V gene, CDR1 is SGHRS and CDR2 is YFSETQ. The CDR3 loop spans 14 amino acids. This chain's CDR3 is CASSFRGFFYEQYF. Here the CDR3 DNA reads TGCGCCAGCAGTTTCAGGGGATTCTTTTACGAGCAGTACTTC.

The chain recombines TRBV5-1 with TRBJ1-4, with 11 bases lining up with TRBD1. With V trimmed by 0 bases and J by 8 bases, 9 bases remained unmatched. This CDR3 has 17 residues. The germline gives CDR1 SGHRS, CDR2 YFSETQ. This CDR3 reads CASSLGPDRGRREKLFF. The CDR3 DNA follows: TGCGCCAGCAGCTTGGGCCCGGACAGGGGGCGCCGAGAAAAACTGTTTTTT.

There are a few counts of this clonotype. V usage is TRBV21-1 and J usage is TRBJ2-1; TRBD1 reflects the table's D call only, with no check against the DNA. TRBV21-1 is given as a pseudogene. This CDR3 contains 11 residues. CDR3: CASHGNNEQFF. In nucleotides, the CDR3 is TGTGCCAGCCACGGGAACAATGAGCAGTTCTTC.

With respect to this clonotype: Mismatch with germline at one junction end may stem from a read error. The genes are TRBV4-3 and TRBJ2-3; 8 bases are a match to TRBD1. There are 16 residues in the CDR3. Germline values: CDR1 LGHNA, CDR2 YSLEER. The CDR3, as DNA: TGCGCCAGCAGCCAAGATCTTCCCCAGGGGGCAGAGACGCAGTATTTT. Translation: CASSQDLPQGAETQYF.

The chain is built from TRBV19 and TRBJ2-5, with 9 bases matching TRBD1. CDR3 length: 16 residues. CDR1 is LNHDA, CDR2 SQIVND, per germline (reference sequence). V lost 5 bases to trimming and J lost 5 bases; unmatched junction nucleotides: 12. CDR3 sequence (DNA): TGTGCCAGTAGTGCATACCGGGACAGGGTCCTCGAGACCCAGTACTTC. Amino acids: CASSAYRDRVLETQYF. Complete variable domain (other parts from reference TRBV19 and TRBJ2-5): DGGITQSPKYLFRKEGQNVTLSCEQNLNHDAMYWYRQDPGQGLRLIYYSQIVNDFQKGDIAEGYSVSREKKESFPLTVTSAQKNPTAFYLCASSAYRDRVLETQYFGPGTRLLVL.

The chain employs TRBV3-1 and TRBJ2-3, with D uncertain. The CDR3 has 13 amino acids. V was pared by 7 bases and J by 7 bases, with 15 bases between. Germline lookup yields CDR1 LGHDT and CDR2 YNNKEL (reference sequence). DNA of the CDR3: TGTGCCAGCACCCCCATCGACGGTAATACGCAGTATTTT. Its protein is CASTPIDGNTQYF.

This chain joins TRBV18 and TRBJ1-3; tentatively, D is TRBD1 (5 bases). CDR3 length: 14 residues. Germline V gene lookup returns CDR1 KGHSH and CDR2 LQKENI. V was pared by 5 bases and J by 4 bases, with 12 bases between. The CDR3 bases are TGTGCCAGCTCAACCGACAGCGACGGAAACACCATATATTTT. Amino acids: CASSTDSDGNTIYF.

The chain carries TRBV24-1 and TRBJ1-2; 9 nucleotides line up with TRBD1. The V gene end was trimmed by 9 bases and the J gene end by 8 bases; junction bases not matched to a gene: 12. The CDR3 is 14 residues long. From germline, CDR1 is KGHDR and CDR2 SFDVKD. The CDR3, as DNA: TGTGCCACCCCCGTGAAGGGACAGGGCGACGGCTACACCTTC. It encodes CATPVKGQGDGYTF.

This clonotype showed up just a few times. This rearrangement joins TRBV7-6 to TRBJ1-2; D might be TRBD1 (6 bases). Trimming cost V 0 bases and J 4 bases, with 9 bases left between them. The CDR3 sequence is 14 residues long. Germline lookup yields CDR1 SGHVS and CDR2 FNYEAQ. The CDR3 spells CASSLAGGPYGYTF. In nucleotides, the CDR3 is TGTGCCAGCAGCTTAGCAGGGGGTCCCTATGGCTACACCTTC. Based on the CDR3 plus reference TRBV7-6 and TRBJ1-2, the full variable domain is GAGVSQSPRYKVTKRGQDVALRCDPISGHVSLYWYRQALGQGPEFLTYFNYEAQQDKSGLPNDRFSAERPEGSISTLTIQRTEQRDSAMYRCASSLAGGPYGYTFGSGTRLTVV.

The chain links TRBV4-3 to TRBJ2-7, with 7 positions matching TRBD1. V trimming: 2 bases; J trimming: 3 bases; junction bases outside the gene matches: 7. The germline CDR1 and CDR2 sequences are LGHNA and YSLEER. The CDR3 consists of 15 residues. The CDR3 protein is CASSQLTGTGYEQYF. CDR3 sequence (DNA): TGCGCCAGCAGCCAACTGACAGGGACCGGCTACGAGCAGTACTTC.

This chain uses TRBV10-2 with TRBJ2-7, with 10 bases lining up with TRBD2. Per the germline V gene, CDR1 is WSHSY and CDR2 is SAAADI. The CDR3 runs 16 residues. V gave up 6 bases and J gave up 4 bases; unmatched junction bases: 12. The CDR3 is CASRDSSGGYEYEQYF. The DNA for the CDR3 is TGCGCCAGCAGAGACTCTAGCGGGGGCTACGAGTACGAGCAGTACTTC.

This clonotype was seen only a few times. The chain employs TRBV7-9 and TRBJ2-6; D ambiguous. From germline, CDR1 is SEHNR and CDR2 FQNEAQ (reference sequence). This CDR3 has 12 residues. For the CDR3, the DNA is TGTGGCGGCCTGCTTGGGGCCAACGTCCTGACTTTC. It specifies CGGLLGANVLTF.

This clonotype appeared a few times. The chain is built from TRBV3-1 and TRBJ2-7; 9 positions agree with TRBD1. In germline, CDR1 is LGHDT, CDR2 YNNKEL (reference sequence). After removal of 1 base from V and 4 bases from J, the junction contained 5 bases not matched to a gene. The CDR3 length is 15 residues. CDR3 nucleotide sequence: TGTGCCAGCAGCCAAGCCACAGGGGGCGGGTACGAGCAGTACTTC. This encodes CASSQATGGGYEQYF.

In its sample, this clonotype was seen a few times. The chain combines TRBV5-1 with TRBJ2-1; 11 bases fit TRBD2. The germline gives CDR1 SGHRS, CDR2 YFSETQ. CDR3 length equals 16 residues. With V trimmed by 3 bases and J by 8 bases, 10 bases remained unmatched. CDR3 sequence (DNA): TGCGCCAGCAGCTCCAACTTACTAGCGGGAGACCATGAGCAGTTCTTC. Residues: CASSSNLLAGDHEQFF. The full variable domain, with the rest looked up from reference TRBV5-1 and TRBJ2-1, is KAGVTQTPRYLIKTRGQQVTLSCSPISGHRSVSWYQQTPGQGLQFLFEYFSETQRNKGNFPGRFSGRQFSNSRSEMNVSTLELGDSALYLCASSSNLLAGDHEQFFGPGTRLTVL.

This clonotype was counted a few times. V is TRBV20-1 and J is TRBJ2-3; the D gene is possibly TRBD2 (5 bases). The CDR3 has 13 amino acids. V was trimmed by 3 bases and J by 6 bases, leaving 13 bases between them. From germline, CDR1 is DFQATT and CDR2 SNEGSKA (reference sequence). The CDR3 loop reads CSASPRGGDTQYF. In DNA form, the CDR3 reads TGCAGTGCTAGCCCCCGCGGCGGGGATACGCAGTATTTT.